These 7 T cell receptor beta chains were all obtained from the same sample, sequenced in a study of T cell repertoires in cytomegalovirus infection. A single record per CDR3 protein comes from TCRdb applying MiXCR to the reads. The data contain some 920,000 distinct CDR3 sequences, 30% to 40% of them seen just once; the ten biggest clones take up about an eighth. These TCRs are of unknown antigen specificity. Sample: cultured CD8+ T cells from PBMCs, taken from culture after CMV antigen stimulation. The receptors stem from a human donor in good health (CMV status not recorded). Some clones in this sample may be carry-over from other donors' samples.

Ten or more counts support this clonotype. The rearrangement uses TRBV7-2 and TRBJ2-1; a weak D match, TRBD2 (7 bases). The CDR3 covers 17 residues. Looked up from germline, CDR1 is SGHTA and CDR2 is FQGNSA. Trimming took 5 bases from V and 3 from J, leaving 20 bases between them. The CDR3, as DNA: TGTGCCAGCAGCCCCCACCATACGGGGGGCCGCTACAATGAGCAGTTCTTC. Translation: CASSPHHTGGRYNEQFF.

The V and J genes are TRBV7-6 and TRBJ2-5, with 12 bases fitting TRBD2. Per germline, CDR1 SGHVS and CDR2 FNYEAQ. J was trimmed by 5 bases and V by 4 bases; bases with no gene match: 8. The CDR3 has 16 amino acids. The CDR3 region has the DNA TGTGCCAGCAGCTCAAGGACCCTAGCGGGGGGGGAGACCCAGTACTTC. Translation gives CASSSRTLAGGETQYF. Variable domain in full (rest from reference TRBV7-6 and TRBJ2-5): GAGVSQSPRYKVTKRGQDVALRCDPISGHVSLYWYRQALGQGPEFLTYFNYEAQQDKSGLPNDRFSAERPEGSISTLTIQRTEQRDSAMYRCASSSRTLAGGETQYFGPGTRLLVL.

This clonotype was seen a few times. The chain employs TRBV19 and TRBJ1-3; 8 bases are a match to TRBD1. CDR1 and CDR2 from the germline V gene are LNHDA and SQIVND (reference sequence). V lost 6 bases, J lost 4 bases, and 5 bases stayed unmatched. This CDR3 contains 14 residues. This chain's CDR3 is CASSEGQGGNTIYF. CDR3 DNA sequence: TGTGCCAGTAGCGAAGGACAGGGAGGAAACACCATATATTTT.

J is TRBJ1-2 and V is TRBV7-9, with D possibly TRBD1 on 6 matching bases. Germline V lookup: CDR1 SEHNR, CDR2 FQNEAQ (reference sequence). CDR3 size: 15 residues. Between the trimmed V and J ends, which lost 4 bases and 5 bases, there was a span of 17 bases. The CDR3 bases are TGTGCCAGCAGCTGGCCCGGGGCAGGGGCATATGGCTACACCTTC. Amino acids: CASSWPGAGAYGYTF. The variable domain in full, completed from reference TRBV7-9 and TRBJ1-2, reads DTGVSQNPRHKITKRGQNVTFRCDPISEHNRLYWYRQTLGQGPEFLTYFQNEAQLEKSRLLSDRFSAERPKGSFSTLEIQRTEQGDSAMYLCASSWPGAGAYGYTFGSGTRLTVV.

As to this clonotype: This may come from a read error, since a much larger clone is one base off. The rearrangement links TRBV12-5 to TRBJ1-5; D call uncertain. The V end lost 8 bases, the J end lost 6 bases, and 23 bases lay between the germline ends. CDR3 length equals 16 residues. Germline CDR1 and CDR2: LGHNT and FRNRAP. The CDR3 region is CASFFSWKGEAQPQHF. The CDR3, as DNA: TGTGCTAGTTTCTTCTCATGGAAGGGTGAGGCTCAGCCCCAGCATTTT. Complete variable domain (other parts from reference TRBV12-5 and TRBJ1-5): DARVTQTPRHKVTEMGQEVTMRCQPILGHNTVFWYRQTMMQGLELLAYFRNRAPLDDSGMPKDRFSAEMPDATLATLKIQPSEPRDSAVYFCASFFSWKGEAQPQHFGDGTRLSIL.

The chain carries TRBV7-6 and TRBJ1-5; D not certain. Trimming removed 8 bases at V and 2 bases at J, with 10 bases between. The CDR3 is 13 residues long. Germline V gives CDR1 SGHVS, CDR2 FNYEAQ. CDR3 residues: CASAETGNQPQHF. CDR3 in DNA: TGTGCCAGCGCCGAAACGGGCAATCAGCCCCAGCATTTT.

This clonotype was found once. The CDR3 here is CSARAPGLGHGELFF. As DNA, the CDR3 is TGCAGTGCTAGAGCCCCGGGACTAGGTCACGGGGAGCTGTTTTTT. V usage is TRBV20-1 and J usage is TRBJ2-2; 8 bases match TRBD2. This CDR3 comprises 15 residues. Unmatched junction bases numbered 8, after V lost 1 base and J lost 7 bases. Germline CDR1 is DFQATT and CDR2 is SNEGSKA (reference sequence).